This T cell receptor (beta chain) was recorded in a study of T cell responses to AZD1222 COVID-19 vaccine. On this clone itself: Its target is unknown.

Repertoires were generated with immunoSEQ multiplex PCR, while TCRdb's copy carries only in-frame clones and drops some. The table has some 130,000 clones, 70% to 90% seen once. V lost 3 bases and J lost 7, with 15 bases in between. Germline V gene sequence: CDR1 LNHDA, CDR2 SQIVND (reference sequence). This CDR3 region has 15 residues. Study results and limitations: White British donors predominated, females outnumbered males, and clonal diversity was possibly underestimated. Among AZD1222 vaccinees, only six were seropositive at baseline.

This rearrangement joins TRBV19 to TRBJ1-4; D possibly corresponds to TRBD1 (6 bases). This TCR derives from an adult in good health. Sequences were derived from peripheral blood, sampled on day 0 of AZD1222 vaccination. DNA for the CDR3: TGTGCCAGTAGTATGACCCCAGGGGTGATTGAAAAACTGTTTTTT. Protein: CASSMTPGVIEKLFF.